The present entry profiles one T cell receptor beta chain with its context. These data originate in a study of tumor-infiltrating lymphocytes in primary liver carcinoma. Study details: The patients comprised men and women between the ages of 30 and 69 years.

With approximately 500 ng total RNA as template and a constant-region primer, TCR beta cDNA was made. It was through three nested multiplex PCR rounds of slightly modified ARM-PCR that TCR beta libraries arose. The two initial PCR rounds, nine to eleven cycles each, used TRBV1-TRBV30 forward and C-beta reverse primers. MiXCR, applied by TCRdb to the multiplex PCR reads, yields one record per CDR3 protein. The data hold over 250,000 distinct CDR3 sequences, with almost 60% observed a single time. Trimming took 1 base from V and 0 from J; bases not matched to a gene: 11. From germline, CDR1 is GTSNPN and CDR2 SVGIG (reference sequence). The length of the CDR3 is 17 residues. Germline DNA was also extracted, and blood RNA was taken from unsorted whole blood. The study enrolled treatment-naive patients with chronic HBV infection. Preoperatively, peripheral blood was drawn, roughly 4.2 milliliters in total.

This receptor was taken from a woman aged 30 to 39 with primary liver carcinoma and hepatitis B virus infection. Sequences were obtained from peripheral blood. The chain uses TRBV30 and TRBJ2-5; 7 positions agree with TRBD1. This chain's CDR3 is CAWSEAPDRVDQETQYF. The CDR3 DNA sequence: TGTGCCTGGAGTGAAGCCCCAGACAGGGTGGACCAAGAGACCCAGTACTTC.